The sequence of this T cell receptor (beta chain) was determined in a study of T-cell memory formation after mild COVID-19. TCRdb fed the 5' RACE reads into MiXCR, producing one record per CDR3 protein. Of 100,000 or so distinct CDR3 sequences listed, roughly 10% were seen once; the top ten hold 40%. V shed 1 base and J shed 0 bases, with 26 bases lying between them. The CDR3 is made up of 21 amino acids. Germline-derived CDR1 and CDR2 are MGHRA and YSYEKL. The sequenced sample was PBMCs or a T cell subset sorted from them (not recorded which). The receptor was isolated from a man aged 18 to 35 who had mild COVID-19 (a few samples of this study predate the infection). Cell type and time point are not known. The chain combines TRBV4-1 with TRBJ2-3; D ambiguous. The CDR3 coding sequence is TGCGCCAGCAGCCAAGTCCCCCCATGGTTTGCCGGTGAATCTAGCACAGATACGCAGTATTTT. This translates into CASSQVPPWFAGESSTDTQYF.